What follows are 16 T cell receptor beta chains derived from one specimen sequenced in a study of persistence of HIV-infected CD4 T cells. An overlapping HIV-1 Gag peptide pool stimulated these cells at 0.95 to 1 ug/peptide/mL. CD4+ T cells upregulating both CD40 ligand and CD69 were sorted as responding cells. The immunoSEQ assay was version 4, run in survey mode. Clones were read by immunoSEQ multiplex PCR, and TCRdb kept only the in-frame ones, dropping some. The sample records some 30,000 clones, 70% being singletons. These receptors lack a known antigen. The material was CD4+ T cells sorted from PBMCs after 18-hour stimulation, obtained from a patient who received antiretroviral therapy. The receptors here all came from an adult man with HIV who was CMV-seropositive.

CDR3 region: CASTLGRGEQYF. DNA of the CDR3: TGTGCCAGCACCCTAGGACGGGGCGAGCAGTACTTC. The chain links TRBV12-3 or TRBV12-4 to TRBJ2-7; D possibly corresponds to TRBD2 (5 bases). This CDR3 is 12 amino acids long. V lost 7 bases and J 6 bases, leaving 13 bases between the germline ends.

This chain connects TRBV24-1 to TRBJ1-5; 8 bases agree with TRBD1. Germline CDR1 is KGHDR and CDR2 is SFDVKD. After removal of 0 bases from V and 1 base from J, the junction contained 1 base not matched to a gene. The CDR3 is made up of 16 amino acids. The CDR3 loop reads CATSDLDRGSNQPQHF. The CDR3 DNA sequence: TGTGCCACCAGTGATTTGGACAGGGGAAGCAATCAGCCCCAGCATTTT.

The chain joins TRBV5-1 to TRBJ1-2, with TRBD1 as a possible D gene (6 bases). Germline loops: CDR1 SGHRS, CDR2 YFSETQ. The CDR3 is made up of 14 amino acids. The germline V and J ends were trimmed by 0 bases and 7 bases, with 13 bases remaining between them. The CDR3 loop is CASSLEAGVGGYTF. As DNA, the CDR3 is TGCGCCAGCAGCTTGGAGGCAGGGGTAGGTGGCTACACCTTC.

The chain has TRBV9 and TRBJ1-1; D is uncertain. This CDR3 has 14 amino acids. Per germline, CDR1 SGDLS and CDR2 YYNGEE. Trimming cost V 0 bases and J 4 bases, with 10 bases left between them. The CDR3 reads CASSVVSGRTEAFF. The CDR3 DNA reads TGTGCCAGCAGCGTAGTGAGTGGACGCACTGAAGCTTTCTTT.

V gene TRBV3-1 (or the pseudogene TRBV3-2) combines with J gene TRBJ1-4; the D is unclear. Germline V gene sequence: CDR1 LGHDT, CDR2 YNNKEL (reference sequence). This CDR3 spans 16 amino acids. The ends were cut back, 0 bases at V and 10 bases at J, with 18 bases in the middle. This CDR3 is CASSQDPPGPGGKLFF. Written as DNA, the CDR3 is TGTGCCAGCAGCCAAGATCCCCCAGGTCCAGGAGGAAAACTGTTTTTT.

The chain combines TRBV19 with TRBJ1-1; 7 nucleotides match TRBD1. After removal of 5 bases from V and 0 bases from J, the junction contained 6 bases not matched to a gene. Per germline, CDR1 LNHDA and CDR2 SQIVND (reference sequence). The CDR3 length is 15 residues. CDR3 residues: CASSPRDRMNTEAFF. The CDR3 coding sequence is TGTGCCAGTAGTCCGCGGGACAGAATGAACACTGAAGCTTTCTTT.

J is TRBJ1-6 and V is TRBV19, with 9 bases aligning to TRBD1. After removal of 7 bases from V and 7 bases from J, the junction contained 5 bases not matched to a gene. Germline V gives CDR1 LNHDA, CDR2 SQIVND (reference sequence). The CDR3 has 14 amino acids. CDR3 coding DNA: TGTGCCAGTAAATCCGGGACAGGGAATTCACCCCTCCACTTT. This encodes CASKSGTGNSPLHF.

The rearrangement joins TRBV19 to TRBJ2-7, with D perhaps being TRBD1 or TRBD2 (5 bases each). The CDR3 is made up of 15 amino acids. The germline CDR1 and CDR2 sequences are LNHDA and SQIVND (reference sequence). Deletions cut 5 bases from V and 3 bases from J, with 17 bases between. CDR3 residues: CASSVSGTNLYEQYF. The CDR3, as DNA: TGTGCCAGTAGTGTATCCGGGACGAATCTCTACGAGCAGTACTTC.

The chain recombines TRBV6-5 with TRBJ2-1, with D possibly matching TRBD2 (6 bases). V dropped 2 bases and J dropped 8 bases, with 16 bases sitting between them. The germline V gene encodes CDR1 MNHEY and CDR2 SVGAGI. The CDR3 is 15 amino acids. CDR3 DNA: TGTGCCAGCAGTTACCAGGCGGGGAAGGGTGATGAGCAGTTCTTC. Translation: CASSYQAGKGDEQFF.

This clone came up a few times. V usage is TRBV3-1 (or the pseudogene TRBV3-2) and J usage is TRBJ1-1; unclear D gene. Germline lookup yields CDR1 LGHDT and CDR2 YNNKEL (reference sequence). V was shortened by 3 bases and J by 2 bases, with 7 bases between the two germline ends. The CDR3 covers 13 residues. The CDR3 DNA follows: TGTGCCAGCAGCCAGTTTCCCAACACTGAAGCTTTCTTT. This translates into CASSQFPNTEAFF.

This clone was counted only a few times. The chain links TRBV10-1 to TRBJ2-1; D is undetermined. This CDR3 is 14 amino acids long. Trimming removed 3 bases from V and 12 bases from J, with 18 bases in between. Germline V gene sequence: CDR1 WNHNN, CDR2 SYGVQD (reference sequence). CDR3 loop: CASSDRGPIGGQFF. The CDR3 DNA follows: TGCGCCAGCAGTGATCGCGGCCCCATCGGTGGGCAGTTCTTC.

This chain uses TRBV24-1 with TRBJ1-5; a possible D gene is TRBD1 (5 bases). Germline V gene data show CDR1 as KGHDR and CDR2 as SFDVKD. V gave up 2 bases and J gave up 2 bases, with 9 bases separating them. This CDR3 has 15 residues. The chain's CDR3 is CATSDSRVGNQPQHF. In DNA form, the CDR3 reads TGTGCCACCAGTGATTCCAGGGTAGGCAATCAGCCCCAGCATTTT.

This clone turned up a few times. The chain carries TRBV18 and TRBJ2-4; TRBD2 aligns across 9 bases. The germline V gene encodes CDR1 KGHSH and CDR2 LQKENI. The length of the CDR3 is 14 residues. With 4 bases clipped from V and 6 bases from J, the junction kept 4 bases outside the gene matches. The CDR3 DNA sequence: TGTGCCAGCTCACTTGGTAGCGGGGGAAACATTCAGTACTTC. It yields the protein CASSLGSGGNIQYF.

Within the sample, this clone is medium-sized (0.01 to 0.1%). The chain is built from TRBV2 and TRBJ1-5; D unresolved. Germline-derived CDR1 and CDR2 are SNHLY and FYNNEI. The CDR3 extends over 14 amino acids. V was shortened by 5 bases and J by 6 bases, with 14 bases between the two germline ends. The CDR3 sequence: CASSPLGTRQPQHF. In DNA form, the CDR3 reads TGTGCCAGCAGTCCGCTGGGTACACGTCAGCCCCAGCATTTT.

J is TRBJ2-7 and V is TRBV2, with D perhaps assigned TRBD1 or TRBD2 (5 bases each). Per germline, CDR1 SNHLY and CDR2 FYNNEI. V gave up 8 bases and J gave up 0 bases, with 17 bases separating them. This CDR3 contains 15 residues. In nucleotides, the CDR3 is TGTGCCAGCCGAGAAGAGGGGACCTCCTCCTACGAGCAGTACTTC. This translates into CASREEGTSSYEQYF.

The rearrangement links TRBV18 to TRBJ2-1, with D perhaps TRBD2 (5 bases). CDR1 is KGHSH and CDR2 is LQKENI in the germline V gene. Trimming removed 0 bases at V and 5 bases at J, with 8 bases between. This CDR3 comprises 14 residues. The CDR3 region has the DNA TGTGCCAGCTCACCACCGAACGGGGACAATGAGCAGTTCTTC. It yields the protein CASSPPNGDNEQFF.